Below, one TCR beta chain is given with its context. Its recognized antigen is unknown. No much larger clone is present one base from it, and per-base qualities are unavailable. V ends up 6 bases short and J 6 bases short, with an unmatched junction base count of 10. Counted from cysteine to phenylalanine, this CDR3 has 14 amino acids. CDR3 DNA is the only sequence kept; it has 42 bases, read in frame from the first base. CDR1 MNHNY and CDR2 SVGAGI are derived from the germline V gene (reference sequence). The entry originates in a study of graft-versus-host responses after intestinal transplantation (dated by TCRdb to the early 2020s). General notes on the study: The transplants that recipients received were multivisceral, liver-intestinal, or isolated intestinal. All recipients received anti-thymocyte globulin induction followed by maintenance tacrolimus and steroids for roughly 3 years. After intestinal transplantation, graft-versus-host and host-versus-graft alloreactive T cell clones in the graft, circulation and bone marrow were tracked using bulk TCR-beta CDR3 sequencing. To identify alloreactive clones, pre-transplant mixed lymphocyte reaction products were sequenced and compared with unstimulated pre-transplant donor and recipient T cells. The cohort enrolled around 23 intestinal transplant recipients including one retransplant, and 3 patients lacking pretransplant specimens were excluded. A peak of at least 4% donor T cells among recipient peripheral blood mononuclear cells was the definition used for donor T cell macrochimerism. Samples from a few later patients were sequenced in-house on an Illumina MiSeq with MiXCR processing rather than by the commercial service. General findings and caveats noted by the study authors: Early after transplant, peak levels of circulating GvH clones were associated with declines in HvG clones. The relatively low number and heterogeneity of intestinal transplant patients limited the conclusions. GvH clones were detected in recipient bone marrow, and some of these GvH clones were observed earlier in ileal mucosa or blood, consistent with an intestinal mucosal origin. In patients with donor T cell macrochimerism, the allografts had high GvH to HvG T cell clonal ratios.

The protocol used for the library was the immunoSEQ multiplex PCR assay. In most patients, genomic DNA was isolated using the Qiagen DNeasy Blood and Tissue Kit and sent frozen to Adaptive Biotechnologies for TCR sequencing. For most patients, high-throughput TCR-beta CDR3 sequencing of genomic DNA was performed by Adaptive Biotechnologies. The study's own analysis went as follows. TCR sequencing data for roughly 17 patients were retrieved from Adaptive's ImmunoSEQ software; three other patients were processed with MiXCR and VDJtools. To correct CD4 versus CD8 sorting errors, any sequence found in both subsets at a frequency ratio below 5:1 was removed. CDR3 nucleotide sequences shared between donor and recipient were removed because their origin could not be assigned. To be classed as alloreactive, a clone needed at least 2-fold expansion over unstimulated cells and a minimum CFSE-low frequency of 0.002% (template counts) or 0.001% (read counts). A clone was considered mappable if detected in the sequenced pre-transplant spleen, lymph node, or MLR CFSE-low populations of the donor or recipient. Cumulative frequency of alloreactive clones was calculated as a percentage of all sequences weighted by copy number. The table was pulled from immuneACCESS by TCRdb, which kept in-frame rearrangements only. Such tables lose some clones; where checked, under half of the loss comes from unresolved V genes, and the rest has no known cause. The DNA gave D and trimming, while V, J and clone size come from that table. The sample table records some 79,000 clones; about 89% of these occur just once. The biggest ten clones account for approximately 0.35% of the sample.

Per the publication, the time point label means: cells obtained before transplantation from donor or recipient. CD3+CD4+ and CD3+CD8+ populations were FACS-sorted from unstimulated pre-transplant donor and recipient cells taken from spleen or lymph nodes. This TCR came from a human donor who received an intestinal transplant. Here the sequenced sample was unstimulated CD4+ T cells sorted from spleen or lymph node cells, taken before intestinal transplant. Recombination connected TRBV6-6 to TRBJ1-2; TRBD1 agrees with 7 junctional bases. CDR3 sequence: CASSLRDSFDGYTF. The sequence in DNA is TGTGCCAGCAGCCTCCGGGACAGTTTTGATGGCTACACCTTC.